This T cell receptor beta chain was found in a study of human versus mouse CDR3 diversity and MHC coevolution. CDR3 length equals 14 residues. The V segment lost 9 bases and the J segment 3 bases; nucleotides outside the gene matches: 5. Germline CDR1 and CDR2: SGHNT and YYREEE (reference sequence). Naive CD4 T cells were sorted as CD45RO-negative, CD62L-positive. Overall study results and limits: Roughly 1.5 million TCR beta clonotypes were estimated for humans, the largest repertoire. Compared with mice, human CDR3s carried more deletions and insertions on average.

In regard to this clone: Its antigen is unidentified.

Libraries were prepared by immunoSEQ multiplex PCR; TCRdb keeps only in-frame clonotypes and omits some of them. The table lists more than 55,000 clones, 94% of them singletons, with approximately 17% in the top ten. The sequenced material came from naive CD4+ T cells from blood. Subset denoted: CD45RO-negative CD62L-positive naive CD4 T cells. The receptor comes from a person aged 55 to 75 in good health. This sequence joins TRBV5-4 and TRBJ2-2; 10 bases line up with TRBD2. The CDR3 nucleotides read TGTGCCACTAGACTAGCGGGTGACACCGGGGAGCTGTTTTTT. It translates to CATRLAGDTGELFF.